The rows below give T cell receptor beta chains drawn from one sample of a study of metastatic and nonmetastatic thyroid tumors. TCRdb redid the clone calls on the PCR reads using MiXCR. The table records 22,000 or so clones, around 21% of them present only once. The sequenced sample consisted of blood. Source of these receptors: a female donor with papillary thyroid cancer or a benign thyroid nodule (not recorded which). Some clones in this sample may be carry-over from other donors' samples. CDR3s include the opening cysteine and the closing phenylalanine or tryptophan. The order of the fields is V gene, D gene, clone size, J gene, CDR3 DNA, CDR3 protein. A D gene is named only where the DNA matches it firmly. Where a row states a size, it is once, few, many or the class of an expanded clone; other rows omit it.

v_call: TRBV5-1
d_call: .
clone_size: .
j_call: TRBJ2-7
cdr3_nt: TGCGCCAGCGAAGATAGGCGGGGGCCATCCTACGAGCAGTACTTC
cdr3_aa: CASEDRRGPSYEQYF

v_call: TRBV20-1
d_call: .
clone_size: many
j_call: TRBJ1-2
cdr3_nt: TGCAGTGCTAATAGTGCTAACTATGGCTACACCTTC
cdr3_aa: CSANSANYGYTF

v_call: TRBV4-1
d_call: .
clone_size: .
j_call: TRBJ1-6
cdr3_nt: TGCGCCAGCAGCCAATCGGGGGGTGAGAATTCACCCCTCCACTTT
cdr3_aa: CASSQSGGENSPLHF

v_call: TRBV9
d_call: .
clone_size: many
j_call: TRBJ2-3
cdr3_nt: TGTGCCAGCAGCCCTTACACAGATACGCAGTATTTT
cdr3_aa: CASSPYTDTQYF

v_call: TRBV30
d_call: .
clone_size: many
j_call: TRBJ2-7
cdr3_nt: TGTGCCTGGGACAGCTCCTACGAGCAGTACTTC
cdr3_aa: CAWDSSYEQYF

v_call: TRBV5-4
d_call: TRBD1
clone_size: .
j_call: TRBJ1-4
cdr3_nt: TGTGCCAGCAGCAATAACAGGGGTATTAATGAAAAACTGTTTTTT
cdr3_aa: CASSNNRGINEKLFF

v_call: TRBV24-1
d_call: .
clone_size: many
j_call: TRBJ2-1
cdr3_nt: TGTGCCACCAGTGTCCCGGGACTTAACATGGTGCAGTTCTTC
cdr3_aa: CATSVPGLNMVQFF

v_call: TRBV2
d_call: .
clone_size: .
j_call: TRBJ1-2
cdr3_nt: TGTGCCAGCAGTTACCTCGACAGGTGGGCGGATGGCTACACCTTC
cdr3_aa: CASSYLDRWADGYTF

v_call: TRBV10-3
d_call: TRBD1
clone_size: many
j_call: TRBJ1-6
cdr3_nt: TGTGCCATGAGAGGACAGGTCAATTCACCCCTCCACTTT
cdr3_aa: CAMRGQVNSPLHF

v_call: TRBV6-1
d_call: .
clone_size: many
j_call: TRBJ2-7
cdr3_nt: TGTGCCAGCAGTGGCCCCCCGGGTTACGAGCAGTACTTC
cdr3_aa: CASSGPPGYEQYF

v_call: TRBV28
d_call: .
clone_size: few
j_call: TRBJ2-7
cdr3_nt: TGTGCCAGCAGTTTGACTGGACCCTACGAGCGGTACTTC
cdr3_aa: CASSLTGPYERYF

v_call: TRBV18
d_call: .
clone_size: many
j_call: TRBJ2-5
cdr3_nt: TGTGCCAGCTCACCACCCTCGGAAGGGGGGACCCAGTACTTC
cdr3_aa: CASSPPSEGGTQYF

v_call: TRBV24-1
d_call: TRBD1
clone_size: .
j_call: TRBJ2-2
cdr3_nt: TGTGCCACCAGTGACCCGACAGGGGACACCGGGGAGCTGTTTTTT
cdr3_aa: CATSDPTGDTGELFF

v_call: TRBV5-4
d_call: TRBD1
clone_size: many
j_call: TRBJ2-2
cdr3_nt: TGTGCCAGCAGCGGAGGACAGGGGGGAGGGACCGGGGAGCTGTTTTTT
cdr3_aa: CASSGGQGGGTGELFF

v_call: TRBV3-1
d_call: TRBD2
clone_size: .
j_call: TRBJ2-3
cdr3_nt: TGTGCCAGCAGCCAATATACTAGCGGGAGGGCCCTGACCACAGATACGCAGTATTTT
cdr3_aa: CASSQYTSGRALTTDTQYF

v_call: TRBV7-8
d_call: .
clone_size: many
j_call: TRBJ2-3
cdr3_nt: TGTGCCAGCAGCACTCACGGAGATACGCAGTATTTT
cdr3_aa: CASSTHGDTQYF

v_call: TRBV5-5
d_call: TRBD1
clone_size: many
j_call: TRBJ1-1
cdr3_nt: TGTGCCAGCAGCACTACAGGGGAGTCTGAAGCTTTCTTT
cdr3_aa: CASSTTGESEAFF

v_call: TRBV20-1
d_call: .
clone_size: many
j_call: TRBJ1-2
cdr3_nt: TGCAGTGCAGTGGAATATGGCTACACCTTC
cdr3_aa: CSAVEYGYTF

v_call: TRBV28
d_call: .
clone_size: .
j_call: TRBJ1-1
cdr3_nt: TGTGCCAGCAGTTTAACCACTGAAGCTTTCTTT
cdr3_aa: CASSLTTEAFF

v_call: TRBV12-3/TRBV12-4
d_call: .
clone_size: few
j_call: TRBJ2-3
cdr3_nt: TGTGCCAGTAGTTTTGCGCGGTATACGCAGTATTTT
cdr3_aa: CASSFARYTQYF

v_call: TRBV4-1
d_call: TRBD1
clone_size: many
j_call: TRBJ1-4
cdr3_nt: TGCGCCAGCAGCCTCCGGACAGGGCTTGAAAAACTGTTTTTT
cdr3_aa: CASSLRTGLEKLFF

v_call: TRBV27
d_call: .
clone_size: many
j_call: TRBJ2-3
cdr3_nt: TGTGCCAGCAGTTTCAGGGGACGAAGGGATACGCAGTATTTT
cdr3_aa: CASSFRGRRDTQYF

v_call: TRBV5-6
d_call: TRBD2
clone_size: .
j_call: TRBJ2-1
cdr3_nt: TGTGCCAGCAGCTTGGGTAGCGGGAGAATAGATGAGCAGTTCTTC
cdr3_aa: CASSLGSGRIDEQFF

v_call: TRBV11-3
d_call: .
clone_size: many
j_call: TRBJ2-3
cdr3_nt: TGTGCCAGCAGCCTGATCGGGGAAAGAGATACGCAGTATTTT
cdr3_aa: CASSLIGERDTQYF

v_call: TRBV7-9
d_call: .
clone_size: many
j_call: TRBJ2-5
cdr3_nt: TGTGCCAGCAGCCCGAAAAGAAGGCTCACGGAGACCCAGTACTTC
cdr3_aa: CASSPKRRLTETQYF

v_call: TRBV27
d_call: .
clone_size: many
j_call: TRBJ1-1
cdr3_nt: TGTGCCAGTAACCCCAGGGCGCGGAACACTGAAGCTTTCTTT
cdr3_aa: CASNPRARNTEAFF

v_call: TRBV11-2
d_call: .
clone_size: .
j_call: TRBJ1-3
cdr3_nt: TGTGCCAGCAGCATCTGGGGGGCAGGGGCCCTTTCCTCTGGAAACACCATATATTTT
cdr3_aa: CASSIWGAGALSSGNTIYF

v_call: TRBV3-1
d_call: .
clone_size: .
j_call: TRBJ2-7
cdr3_nt: TGTGCCAGCAGCTACCCCGGGGGAGCCGAGCAGTGCTTC
cdr3_aa: CASSYPGGAEQCF

v_call: TRBV5-1
d_call: TRBD1
clone_size: many
j_call: TRBJ2-7
cdr3_nt: TGCGCCAGCAGCTTGGGGGTAGGGACAGGGAACGAGCAGTACTTC
cdr3_aa: CASSLGVGTGNEQYF

v_call: TRBV7-2
d_call: TRBD1
clone_size: many
j_call: TRBJ1-2
cdr3_nt: TGTGCCAGCAGCCCAGACAGGGGACCGTATGGCTACACCTTC
cdr3_aa: CASSPDRGPYGYTF

v_call: TRBV2
d_call: TRBD2
clone_size: many
j_call: TRBJ2-5
cdr3_nt: TGTGCCAGCAGTGAAAGAGCGGGAGAGATCTTTTTCGAGACCCAGTACTTC
cdr3_aa: CASSERAGEIFFETQYF

v_call: TRBV7-2
d_call: TRBD2
clone_size: many
j_call: TRBJ2-5
cdr3_nt: TGTGCCAGCAGCTTAGGACTAGCTGGCTCGACCCAGTACTTC
cdr3_aa: CASSLGLAGSTQYF

v_call: TRBV7-9
d_call: .
clone_size: many
j_call: TRBJ1-2
cdr3_nt: TGTGCCAGCGCCCCACAGGGAGGGCTTGGTGGCTACACCTTC
cdr3_aa: CASAPQGGLGGYTF

v_call: TRBV12-3/TRBV12-4
d_call: .
clone_size: many
j_call: TRBJ1-2
cdr3_nt: TGTGCCAGCAGTCCAGGACAGTTTAACTATGGCTACACCTTC
cdr3_aa: CASSPGQFNYGYTF

v_call: TRBV5-1
d_call: .
clone_size: many
j_call: TRBJ1-6
cdr3_nt: TGCGCCAGCAGCTTGGTGGGGATAATGAATTCACCCCTCCACTTT
cdr3_aa: CASSLVGIMNSPLHF

v_call: TRBV20-1
d_call: TRBD2
clone_size: many
j_call: TRBJ2-2
cdr3_nt: TGCAGTGCTAGTCTGGCGGGAGTCGACACCGGGGAGCTGTTTTTT
cdr3_aa: CSASLAGVDTGELFF

v_call: TRBV4-1
d_call: .
clone_size: many
j_call: TRBJ1-4
cdr3_nt: TGCGCCAGCAGCGATAAGTTTACGCAGGCAGGGCGGAAAGAAAAACTGTTTTTT
cdr3_aa: CASSDKFTQAGRKEKLFF

v_call: TRBV7-3
d_call: .
clone_size: .
j_call: TRBJ2-3
cdr3_nt: TGTGCCAGCAGCTGGGGAGCGAGCGGCACAGATACGCAGTATTTT
cdr3_aa: CASSWGASGTDTQYF

v_call: TRBV6-6
d_call: TRBD1
clone_size: many
j_call: TRBJ1-5
cdr3_nt: TGTGCCAGCAGTTACGATGGGACAGGGTGGGACAATCAGCCCCAGCATTTT
cdr3_aa: CASSYDGTGWDNQPQHF

v_call: TRBV30
d_call: .
clone_size: .
j_call: TRBJ2-5
cdr3_nt: TGTGCCTGGAGTGTTAGTTCGAGTTTTCAAGAGACCCAGTACTTC
cdr3_aa: CAWSVSSSFQETQYF

v_call: TRBV6-1
d_call: .
clone_size: few
j_call: TRBJ1-1
cdr3_nt: TGTGCCAGCAGTGAATACCCCCGGGGGCCCGTCACTGAAGCTTTCTTT
cdr3_aa: CASSEYPRGPVTEAFF

v_call: TRBV6-1
d_call: TRBD2
clone_size: many
j_call: TRBJ2-1
cdr3_nt: TGTGCCAGCAGGCGGGCCCGGGACTACTCCTACAATGAGCAGTTCTTC
cdr3_aa: CASRRARDYSYNEQFF

v_call: TRBV7-9
d_call: .
clone_size: many
j_call: TRBJ2-1
cdr3_nt: TGTGCCAGCAGCTGGGTAAATGAGCAGTTCTTC
cdr3_aa: CASSWVNEQFF

v_call: TRBV12-3/TRBV12-4
d_call: .
clone_size: .
j_call: TRBJ2-7
cdr3_nt: TGTGCCAGCAGTTACTCCGGGACTGAATCCTACGAGCAGTACTTC
cdr3_aa: CASSYSGTESYEQYF

v_call: TRBV12-3/TRBV12-4
d_call: TRBD2
clone_size: few
j_call: TRBJ2-1
cdr3_nt: TGTGCCAGCAGTGACAGTAGCGGGATCACTGAGCAATTCTTC
cdr3_aa: CASSDSSGITEQFF

v_call: TRBV11-2
d_call: .
clone_size: many
j_call: TRBJ2-5
cdr3_nt: TGTGCCAGCAGCTTAGAAGGTTTAGGGTTGACCCTTAAAAAGACCCAGTACTTC
cdr3_aa: CASSLEGLGLTLKKTQYF

v_call: TRBV19
d_call: TRBD2
clone_size: many
j_call: TRBJ2-1
cdr3_nt: TGTGCCAGTAGTGCCTCGGGACTAGCGACCCTCTCTCAGTTCTTC
cdr3_aa: CASSASGLATLSQFF

v_call: TRBV3-1
d_call: TRBD1
clone_size: many
j_call: TRBJ1-6
cdr3_nt: TGTGCCAGCAGCCGGGACAGGGATTCACCCCTCCACTTT
cdr3_aa: CASSRDRDSPLHF

v_call: TRBV2
d_call: .
clone_size: many
j_call: TRBJ1-5
cdr3_nt: TGTGCCAGCAGTGAACTGGGCAGGGCCCGAGGACAGCCCCAGCATTTT
cdr3_aa: CASSELGRARGQPQHF

v_call: TRBV19
d_call: TRBD1
clone_size: many
j_call: TRBJ2-3
cdr3_nt: TGTGCCAGTAGTAGGTGGGGACAGGGAGCAGATACGCAGTATTTT
cdr3_aa: CASSRWGQGADTQYF

v_call: TRBV11-2
d_call: TRBD1
clone_size: many
j_call: TRBJ1-4
cdr3_nt: TGTGCCAGCAGTCAAACGAGGGGGGCAGGGGGACGTACGAGGGGAGAAAAACTGTTTTTT
cdr3_aa: CASSQTRGAGGRTRGEKLFF